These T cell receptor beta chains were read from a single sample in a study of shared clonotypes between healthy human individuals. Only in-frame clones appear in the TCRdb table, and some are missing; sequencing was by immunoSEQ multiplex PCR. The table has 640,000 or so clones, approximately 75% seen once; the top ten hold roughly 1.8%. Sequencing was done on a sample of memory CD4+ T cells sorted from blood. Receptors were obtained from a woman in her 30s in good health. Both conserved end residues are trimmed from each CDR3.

CDR3: AWNQGLIPGAF
V: TRBV30
J: TRBJ1-1

CDR3: ASSLVGLITDTQY
V: TRBV5-1
J: TRBJ2-3

CDR3: ASSPAGAGVEQF
V: TRBV7-7
J: TRBJ2-1

CDR3: ASNQQDSIYEQY
V: TRBV6-1
J: TRBJ2-7

CDR3: ATRASGYTGELF
V: TRBV15
J: TRBJ2-2

CDR3: ASSYSSGRANEQF
V: TRBV6-5
J: TRBJ2-1

CDR3: ASSFGLSVAGTSSYNEQF
V: TRBV7-8
J: TRBJ2-1

CDR3: ASSLVAGLTDTQY
V: TRBV7-9
J: TRBJ2-3

CDR3: ASSRAETGTNTGELF
V: TRBV18
J: TRBJ2-2

CDR3: ATTPPTSGSYEQY
V: TRBV28
J: TRBJ2-7

CDR3: ASIVGGGAANTGELF
V: TRBV19
J: TRBJ2-2

CDR3: SARDMNEQF
V: TRBV20-1
J: TRBJ2-1

CDR3: ASSRSGHSETQY
V: TRBV6-5
J: TRBJ2-5

CDR3: ASSESGTSGYEQY
V: TRBV10-1
J: -

CDR3: ASSVRGEQY
V: TRBV2
J: TRBJ2-7

CDR3: ATSRDLRGNTGELF
V: TRBV15
J: TRBJ2-2